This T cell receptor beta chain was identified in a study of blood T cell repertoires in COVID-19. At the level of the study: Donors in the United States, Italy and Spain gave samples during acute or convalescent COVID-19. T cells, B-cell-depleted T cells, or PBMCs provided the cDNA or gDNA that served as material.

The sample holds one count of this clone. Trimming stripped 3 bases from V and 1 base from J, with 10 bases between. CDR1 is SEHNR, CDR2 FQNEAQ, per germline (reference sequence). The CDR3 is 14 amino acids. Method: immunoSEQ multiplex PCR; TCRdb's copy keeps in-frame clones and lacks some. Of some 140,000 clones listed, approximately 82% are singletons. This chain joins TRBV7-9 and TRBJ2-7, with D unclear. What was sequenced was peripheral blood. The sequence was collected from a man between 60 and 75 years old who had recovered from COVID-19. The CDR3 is CASSFGPRSYEQYF. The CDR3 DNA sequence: TGTGCCAGCAGCTTTGGGCCTCGATCCTACGAGCAGTACTTC.